The next 24 T cell receptor beta chains were all read from a single sample in a study of T cell repertoires in cytomegalovirus infection. In TCRdb, the reads were re-called with MiXCR into one record per CDR3 protein. The sample yields over 250,000 distinct CDR3 sequences, more than 20% seen once. The sequenced sample consisted of PBMCs. The receptors stem from a human donor in good health (CMV status not recorded). Some clones in this sample may be carry-over from other donors' samples.

This clonotype occurred a few times. J is TRBJ1-1 and V is TRBV19; D call uncertain. The CDR3 is 13 residues long. V was pared by 9 bases and J by 3 bases, with 14 bases between. Germline lookup yields CDR1 LNHDA and CDR2 SQIVND (reference sequence). The CDR3: CASAAARDTEAFF. The DNA for the CDR3 is TGTGCCAGCGCGGCGGCCCGGGACACTGAAGCTTTCTTT.

The table lists this clonotype with many counts. The chain is built from TRBV7-2 and TRBJ1-5; D unresolved. The germline V gene encodes CDR1 SGHTA and CDR2 FQGNSA. Trimming took 2 bases from V and 1 from J, leaving 6 bases between them. The CDR3 spans 14 residues. The CDR3 sequence: CASSLTPSNQPQHF. CDR3 nucleotide sequence: TGTGCCAGCAGCTTAACCCCGAGCAATCAGCCCCAGCATTTT.

As concerns this clonotype: Given the absence of the conserved phenylalanine or tryptophan at the CDR3 end, a read error is likely. The genes are TRBV19 and TRBJ1-2; TRBD1 matches 9 bases. The germline V gene has CDR1 LNHDA and CDR2 SQIVND (reference sequence). V was pared by 6 bases and J by 1 base, with 6 bases of the junction left unmatched. This CDR3 comprises 15 residues. DNA of the CDR3: TGTGCCAGTAGCCCCGGGACAGGGAATAACTATGGCTACACCTCC. Translating it yields CASSPGTGNNYGYTS.

This clonotype was recorded at least ten times. The chain couples TRBV24-1 to TRBJ2-5; D could derive from TRBD1 or TRBD2 (5 bases each). V lost 1 base and J 5 bases, leaving 13 bases between the germline ends. CDR1 and CDR2 from the germline V gene are KGHDR and SFDVKD. The CDR3 sequence is 15 residues long. DNA for the CDR3: TGTGCCACCAGTGATTTTGCAGGGAGTGGTGAGACCCAGTACTTC. It codes for CATSDFAGSGETQYF.

The V gene is TRBV7-3, the J gene TRBJ2-3, with 9 positions matching TRBD2. CDR3 length: 16 residues. The trim removed 5 bases at V and 2 bases at J, leaving 8 bases unmatched. Germline CDR1 is SGHTA and CDR2 is FQGTGA. The CDR3 DNA follows: TGTGCCAGCAGCCCGATTAGCGGGGGATACACAGATACGCAGTATTTT. This codes for CASSPISGGYTDTQYF.

The chain uses TRBV7-2 and TRBJ1-1; TRBD1 is a possible D gene (6 bases). CDR1 and CDR2 from the germline V gene are SGHTA and FQGNSA. V was clipped by 1 base and J by 7 bases, with 10 bases between them. CDR3 size: 13 residues. CDR3 sequence (DNA): TGTGCCAGCAGCTTAGGGAACAGGGTTGAAGCTTTCTTT. Translation: CASSLGNRVEAFF.

This sequence joins TRBV10-3 and TRBJ2-1; 8 positions agree with TRBD1. Trimming at V came to 3 bases and at J to 5 bases, leaving 9 bases not matched to a gene. The CDR3 runs 16 residues. Germline V gene sequence: CDR1 ENHRY, CDR2 SYGVKD. CDR3: CAISDSGRGRNNEQFF. The CDR3 nucleotides are TGTGCCATCAGTGACTCAGGCAGGGGGCGGAACAATGAGCAGTTCTTC.

At least ten counts were recorded for this clonotype. This rearrangement joins TRBV7-2 to TRBJ2-7; D ambiguous. V lost 5 bases and J 5 bases, leaving 10 bases between the germline ends. The V gene's germline CDR1 is SGHTA and CDR2 FQGNSA. The CDR3 totals 12 residues. The CDR3 loop reads CASSPRVHEQYF. CDR3 nucleotide sequence: TGTGCCAGCAGCCCCCGGGTGCACGAGCAGTACTTC.

This clonotype was seen a handful of times. V usage is TRBV7-9 and J usage is TRBJ2-7; D tentatively fits TRBD1 or TRBD2 (5 bases each). CDR1 and CDR2 from the germline V gene are SEHNR and FQNEAQ (reference sequence). CDR3 size: 13 residues. Written as DNA, the CDR3 is TGTGCTACAAGGGACGGGGTTCTCTACGAGCAGTACTTC. This sequence encodes CATRDGVLYEQYF.

This clonotype has more than one count but fewer than ten. The chain uses TRBV11-2 and TRBJ2-2; TRBD2 matches at 8 bases. J gave up 7 bases and V 3 bases, and 4 bases lay outside the gene matches. Per germline, CDR1 SGHAT and CDR2 FQNNGV. This CDR3 spans 14 amino acids. CDR3 nucleotide sequence: TGTGCCAGCAGCTTTAAGCGGGGGTTCGGGGAGCTGTTTTTT. Translating it yields CASSFKRGFGELFF.

The J gene is TRBJ2-2, the V gene TRBV19; 7 nucleotides line up with TRBD2. This CDR3 is built from 14 residues. Germline loops: CDR1 LNHDA, CDR2 SQIVND (reference sequence). The ends lost 7 bases at V and 4 bases at J; junction bases unmatched: 6. CDR3 bases: TGTGCCAGTAAGGGAGCGGGGAGCACCGGGGAGCTGTTTTTT. Its protein product is CASKGAGSTGELFF.

This clonotype was observed a handful of times. The V call is TRBV11-2, the J call TRBJ2-7; 11 bases align to TRBD1. Germline values: CDR1 SGHAT, CDR2 FQNNGV. V was pared by 5 bases and J by 4 bases, with 4 bases of the junction left unmatched. The CDR3 is 14 amino acids. CDR3 protein: CASSQDRGRYEQYF. The CDR3 region has the DNA TGTGCCAGCAGCCAGGACAGGGGGCGTTACGAGCAGTACTTC.

This clonotype has only a few counts. The chain couples TRBV20-1 to TRBJ2-1; TRBD2 might be the D (6 bases). V was cut by 6 bases and J by 6 bases, with 18 bases left in between. Germline CDR1 DFQATT, CDR2 SNEGSKA (reference sequence). The CDR3 totals 14 residues. The CDR3 DNA reads TGCAGTGCGGGAAGACTAGGGCCGGGCAATGAGCAGTTCTTC. It codes for CSAGRLGPGNEQFF.

This clonotype was recorded a few times. This chain joins TRBV20-1 and TRBJ1-5; 8 bases map to TRBD1. Germline V lookup: CDR1 DFQATT, CDR2 SNEGSKA (reference sequence). The length of the CDR3 is 15 residues. V trimming: 6 bases; J trimming: 7 bases; junction bases outside the gene matches: 14. CDR3 bases: TGCAGTGCAAAAAGCCGGGACAGGATTTCGCAGCCCCAGCATTTT. Translation: CSAKSRDRISQPQHF.

This clonotype came up many times. The chain combines TRBV7-2 with TRBJ2-1; D is unclear. Germline assignment: CDR1 SGHTA and CDR2 FQGNSA. Between the trimmed V and J ends, which lost 6 bases and 7 bases, there was a span of 10 bases. There are 12 residues in the CDR3. In DNA form, the CDR3 reads TGTGCCAGCAGTCGGACGAAAAATGAGCAGTTCTTC. Its translation: CASSRTKNEQFF.

This clonotype was seen a few times. The rearrangement joins TRBV2 to TRBJ2-1, with 8 bases identical to TRBD2. The germline gives CDR1 SNHLY, CDR2 FYNNEI. The CDR3 runs to 15 residues. The junction had 12 bases not matched to a gene; V was cut back by 5 bases and J by 9 bases. The CDR3 loop reads CASSYSGIVPAEQFF. The CDR3 region has the DNA TGTGCCAGCAGTTATAGCGGGATTGTGCCCGCTGAGCAGTTCTTC. Full variable domain (remainder filled in from reference TRBV2 and TRBJ2-1): EPEVTQTPSHQVTQMGQEVILRCVPISNHLYFYWYRQILGQKVEFLVSFYNNEISEKSEIFDDQFSVERPDGSNFTLKIRSTKLEDSAMYFCASSYSGIVPAEQFFGPGTRLTVL.

This clonotype was found many times. The chain carries TRBV7-2 and TRBJ2-7, with 7 bases lining up with TRBD1. Per germline, CDR1 SGHTA and CDR2 FQGNSA. CDR3 size: 14 residues. With V trimmed by 5 bases and J by 5 bases, 9 bases remained unmatched. CDR3 protein: CASSPRQGGDEQYF. The CDR3 DNA reads TGTGCCAGCAGCCCGCGACAGGGTGGAGACGAGCAGTACTTC. The variable domain in full, completed from reference TRBV7-2 and TRBJ2-7, reads GAGVSQSPSNKVTEKGKDVELRCDPISGHTALYWYRQSLGQGLEFLIYFQGNSAPDKSGLPSDRFSAERTGGSVSTLTIQRTQQEDSAVYLCASSPRQGGDEQYFGPGTRLTVT.

This clonotype showed up just a few times. The chain combines TRBV29-1 with TRBJ2-7; 8 bases fit TRBD1. The ends lost 4 bases at V and 1 base at J; junction bases unmatched: 12. CDR1 is SQVTM, CDR2 ANQGSEA, per germline. There are 16 residues in the CDR3. The CDR3 spells CSVGRPGTGLSYEQYF. The DNA of the CDR3 is TGCAGCGTTGGTCGACCCGGGACAGGTCTGTCCTACGAGCAGTACTTC.

The rearrangement joins TRBV5-6 to TRBJ1-5, with TRBD1 as a possible D gene (6 bases). V lost 0 bases to trimming and J lost 2 bases, with 12 bases between them. CDR1 SGHDT and CDR2 YYEEEE come from the germline V gene. The CDR3 is made up of 16 amino acids. CDR3 bases: TGTGCCAGCAGCTTGGCTACTTCAGGGGGCAATCAGCCCCAGCATTTT. Protein: CASSLATSGGNQPQHF.

This clonotype was seen a handful of times. V is TRBV7-9 and J is TRBJ2-1; D ambiguous. CDR1 is SEHNR and CDR2 is FQNEAQ in the germline V gene (reference sequence). V was cut by 0 bases and J by 8 bases, with 5 bases left in between. CDR3 length: 12 residues. The CDR3 region has the DNA TGTGCCAGCAGCTTAGCCAGCGATGAGCAGTTCTTC. Encoded protein: CASSLASDEQFF.

This clonotype appeared a few times. The V gene is TRBV6-7, the J gene TRBJ1-4, with a tentative D call TRBD1 (5 bases). TRBV6-7 is an open reading frame whose function is uncertain. This CDR3 comprises 16 residues. The ends were cut back, 0 bases at V and 6 bases at J, with 14 bases in the middle. This chain's CDR3 is CASSYSIRGLYEKLFF. The CDR3 nucleotides read TGTGCCAGCAGTTACTCGATCCGGGGCTTGTATGAAAAACTGTTTTTT.

This clonotype has just a few counts. The V call is TRBV5-1, the J call TRBJ2-3; 7 positions match TRBD2. This CDR3 comprises 16 residues. With 4 bases clipped from V and 3 bases from J, the junction kept 11 bases outside the gene matches. From germline, CDR1 is SGHRS and CDR2 YFSETQ. The CDR3 region has the DNA TGCGCCAGCAGCCTGGGCGGGAACGGGGGGACAGATACGCAGTATTTT. It is translated as CASSLGGNGGTDTQYF. Full variable domain (missing parts from reference TRBV5-1 and TRBJ2-3): KAGVTQTPRYLIKTRGQQVTLSCSPISGHRSVSWYQQTPGQGLQFLFEYFSETQRNKGNFPGRFSGRQFSNSRSEMNVSTLELGDSALYLCASSLGGNGGTDTQYFGPGTRLTVL.

The chain recombines TRBV19 with TRBJ2-2; 10 nucleotides match TRBD2. The CDR3 runs 17 residues. V shed 1 base and J 2 bases; nucleotides not matched to a gene: 4. Germline V lookup: CDR1 LNHDA, CDR2 SQIVND (reference sequence). In DNA form, the CDR3 reads TGTGCCAGTAGTATAGCGTCTAGCGGGAGCAACACCGGGGAGCTGTTTTTT. Amino acid sequence: CASSIASSGSNTGELFF.

The gene calls are TRBV2 and TRBJ1-2; TRBD1 aligns across 7 bases. The CDR3 totals 13 residues. The germline gives CDR1 SNHLY, CDR2 FYNNEI. After removal of 3 bases from V and 4 bases from J, the junction contained 2 bases not matched to a gene. The CDR3 bases are TGTGCCAGCAGTGACCCAGGGGGCTATGGCTACACCTTC. Encoded protein: CASSDPGGYGYTF.